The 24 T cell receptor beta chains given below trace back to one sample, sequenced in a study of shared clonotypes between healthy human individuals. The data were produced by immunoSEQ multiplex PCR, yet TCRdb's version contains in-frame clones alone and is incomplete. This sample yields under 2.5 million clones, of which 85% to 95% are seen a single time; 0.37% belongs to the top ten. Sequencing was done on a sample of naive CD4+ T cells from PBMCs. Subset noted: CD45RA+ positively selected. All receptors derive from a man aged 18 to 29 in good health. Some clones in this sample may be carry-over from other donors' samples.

In DNA, the CDR3 is TGTGCCACCAGCAGAGATCCGCAGGGGCCCACGAACACCGGGGAGCTGTTTTTT. Amino acids: CATSRDPQGPTNTGELFF. The chain employs TRBV15 and TRBJ2-2; D may be TRBD1 (6 bases). Germline V gene sequence: CDR1 LNHNV, CDR2 YYDKDF (reference sequence). The CDR3 is 18 residues long. Trimming removed 0 bases at V and 0 bases at J, with 14 bases between. Full variable domain (missing parts from reference TRBV15 and TRBJ2-2): DAMVIQNPRYQVTQFGKPVTLSCSQTLNHNVMYWYQQKSSQAPKLLFHYYDKDFNNEADTPDNFQSRRPNTSFCFLDIRSPGLGDTAMYLCATSRDPQGPTNTGELFFGEGSRLTVL.

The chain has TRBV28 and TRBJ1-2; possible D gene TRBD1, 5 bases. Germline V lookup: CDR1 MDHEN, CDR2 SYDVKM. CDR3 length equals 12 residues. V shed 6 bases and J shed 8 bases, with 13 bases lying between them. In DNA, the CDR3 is TGTGCCAGCAGCGCCTTGGGGCGAGGCTACACCTTC. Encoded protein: CASSALGRGYTF.

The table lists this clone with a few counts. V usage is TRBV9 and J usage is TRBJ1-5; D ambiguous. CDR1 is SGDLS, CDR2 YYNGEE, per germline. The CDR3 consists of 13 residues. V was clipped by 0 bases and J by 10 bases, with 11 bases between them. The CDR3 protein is CASSVEDGHPQHF. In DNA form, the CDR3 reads TGTGCCAGCAGCGTAGAGGACGGTCATCCCCAGCATTTT.

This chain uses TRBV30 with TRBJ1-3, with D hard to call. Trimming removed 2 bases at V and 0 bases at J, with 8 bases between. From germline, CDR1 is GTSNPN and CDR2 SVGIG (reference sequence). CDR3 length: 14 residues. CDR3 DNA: TGTGCCTGGAGTAACGTGATCTCTGGAAACACCATATATTTT. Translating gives CAWSNVISGNTIYF.

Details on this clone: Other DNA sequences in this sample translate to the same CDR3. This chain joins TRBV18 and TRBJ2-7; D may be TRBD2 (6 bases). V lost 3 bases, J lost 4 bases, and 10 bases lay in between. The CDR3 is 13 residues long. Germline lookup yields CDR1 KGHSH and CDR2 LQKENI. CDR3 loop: CASSPSGGYEQYF. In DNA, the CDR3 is TGTGCCAGCTCACCGTCCGGGGGATACGAGCAGTACTTC.

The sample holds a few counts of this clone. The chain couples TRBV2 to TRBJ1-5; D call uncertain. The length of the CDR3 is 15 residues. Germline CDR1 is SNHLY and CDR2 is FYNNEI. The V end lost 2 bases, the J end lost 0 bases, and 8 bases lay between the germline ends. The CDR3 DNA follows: TGTGCCAGCAGTGAAATTGGGGTTAGCAATCAGCCCCAGCATTTT. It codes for CASSEIGVSNQPQHF.

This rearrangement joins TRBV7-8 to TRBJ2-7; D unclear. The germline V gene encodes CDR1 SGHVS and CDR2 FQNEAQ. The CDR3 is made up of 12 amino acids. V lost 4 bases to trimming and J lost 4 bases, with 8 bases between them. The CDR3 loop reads CASSSRIYEQYF. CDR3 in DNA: TGTGCCAGCAGCTCCCGGATATACGAGCAGTACTTC.

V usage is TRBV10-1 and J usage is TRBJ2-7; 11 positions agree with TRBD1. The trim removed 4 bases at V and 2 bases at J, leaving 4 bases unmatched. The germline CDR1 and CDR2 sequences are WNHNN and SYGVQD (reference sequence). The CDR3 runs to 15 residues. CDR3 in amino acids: CASSGPGQGAYEQYF. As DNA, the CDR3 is TGCGCCAGCAGTGGACCGGGACAGGGGGCCTACGAGCAGTACTTC.

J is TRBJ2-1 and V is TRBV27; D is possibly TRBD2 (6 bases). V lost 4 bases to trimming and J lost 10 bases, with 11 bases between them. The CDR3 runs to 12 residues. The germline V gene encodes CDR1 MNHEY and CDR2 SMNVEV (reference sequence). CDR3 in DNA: TGTGCCAGCAGTTCTGGGGCGGGGGAGCAGTTCTTC. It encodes CASSSGAGEQFF.

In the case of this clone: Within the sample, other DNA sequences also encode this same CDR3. The chain's CDR3 is CASSLPRSNYGYTF. The CDR3 region has the DNA TGCGCCAGCAGCTTGCCTCGGTCTAACTATGGCTACACCTTC. The rearrangement links TRBV5-1 to TRBJ1-2, with no clear D. Germline loops: CDR1 SGHRS, CDR2 YFSETQ. This CDR3 has 14 amino acids. Trimming shortened V by 1 base and J by 0 bases, and 7 bases separated the two germline ends.

DNA for the CDR3: TGCAGCGTCCAGGGTTTAATGTACGAGCAGTACTTC. This gives the protein CSVQGLMYEQYF. The chain is built from TRBV29-1 and TRBJ2-7; weak D call: TRBD1 (5 bases). V lost 6 bases and J 4 bases, leaving 13 bases between the germline ends. The CDR3 extends over 12 amino acids. Germline CDR1 is SQVTM and CDR2 is ANQGSEA.

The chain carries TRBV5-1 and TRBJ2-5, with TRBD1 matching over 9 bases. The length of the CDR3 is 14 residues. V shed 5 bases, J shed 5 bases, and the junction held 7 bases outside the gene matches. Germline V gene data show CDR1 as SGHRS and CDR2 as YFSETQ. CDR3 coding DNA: TGCGCCAGCAGAGGACAGGGGCATTTGGAGACCCAGTACTTC. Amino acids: CASRGQGHLETQYF. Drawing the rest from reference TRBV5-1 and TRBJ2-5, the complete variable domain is KAGVTQTPRYLIKTRGQQVTLSCSPISGHRSVSWYQQTPGQGLQFLFEYFSETQRNKGNFPGRFSGRQFSNSRSEMNVSTLELGDSALYLCASRGQGHLETQYFGPGTRLLVL.

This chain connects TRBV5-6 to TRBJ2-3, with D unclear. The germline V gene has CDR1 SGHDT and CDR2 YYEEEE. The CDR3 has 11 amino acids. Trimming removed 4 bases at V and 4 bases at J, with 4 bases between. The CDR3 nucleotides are TGTGCCAGCAGCATATCAGATACGCAGTATTTT. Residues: CASSISDTQYF.

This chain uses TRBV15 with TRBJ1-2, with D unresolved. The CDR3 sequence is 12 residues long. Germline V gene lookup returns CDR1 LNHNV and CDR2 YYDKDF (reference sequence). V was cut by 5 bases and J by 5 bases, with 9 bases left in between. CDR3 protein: CATSPGRYGYTF. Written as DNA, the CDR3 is TGTGCCACCAGCCCCGGCCGGTATGGCTACACCTTC.

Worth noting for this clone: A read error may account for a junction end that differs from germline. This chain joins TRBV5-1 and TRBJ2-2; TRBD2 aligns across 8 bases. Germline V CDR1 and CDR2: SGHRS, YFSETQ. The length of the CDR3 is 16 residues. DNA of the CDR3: TGCGCCAGCAGCTTGGTAGCGGGATCGAAAACCGGGGAGCTGTTTTTT. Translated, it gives CASSLVAGSKTGELFF. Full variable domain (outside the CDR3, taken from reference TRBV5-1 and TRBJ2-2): KAGVTQTPRYLIKTRGQQVTLSCSPISGHRSVSWYQQTPGQGLQFLFEYFSETQRNKGNFPGRFSGRQFSNSRSEMNVSTLELGDSALYLCASSLVAGSKTGELFFGEGSRLTVL.

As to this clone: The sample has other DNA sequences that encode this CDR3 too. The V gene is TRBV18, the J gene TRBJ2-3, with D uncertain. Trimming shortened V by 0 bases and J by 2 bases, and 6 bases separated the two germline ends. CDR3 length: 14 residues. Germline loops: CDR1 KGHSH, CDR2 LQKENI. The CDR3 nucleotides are TGTGCCAGCTCACCACCAAGTTCCACAGATACGCAGTATTTT. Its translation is CASSPPSSTDTQYF. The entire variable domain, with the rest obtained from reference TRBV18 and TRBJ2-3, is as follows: NAGVMQNPRHLVRRRGQEARLRCSPMKGHSHVYWYRQLPEEGLKFMVYLQKENIIDESGMPKERFSAEFPKEGPSILRIQQVVRGDSAAYFCASSPPSSTDTQYFGPGTRLTVL.

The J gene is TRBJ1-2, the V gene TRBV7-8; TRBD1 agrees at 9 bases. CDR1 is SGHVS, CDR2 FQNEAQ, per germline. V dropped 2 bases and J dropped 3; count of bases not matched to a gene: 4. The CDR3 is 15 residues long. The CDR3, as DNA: TGTGCCAGCAGCTTACGACAGGGGGGCGACTATGGCTACACCTTC. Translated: CASSLRQGGDYGYTF.

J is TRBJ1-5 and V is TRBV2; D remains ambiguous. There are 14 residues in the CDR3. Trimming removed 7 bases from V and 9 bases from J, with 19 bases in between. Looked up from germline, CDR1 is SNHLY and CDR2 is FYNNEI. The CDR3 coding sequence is TGTGCCAGCAAAGTACGGGTAATTGGCAGGCCCCAGCATTTT. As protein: CASKVRVIGRPQHF.

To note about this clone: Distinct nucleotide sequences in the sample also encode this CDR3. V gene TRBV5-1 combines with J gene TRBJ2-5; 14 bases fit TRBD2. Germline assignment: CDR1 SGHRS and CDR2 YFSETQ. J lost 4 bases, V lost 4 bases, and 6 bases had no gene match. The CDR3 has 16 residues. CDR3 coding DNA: TGCGCCAGCAGCCCGGGACTAGCGGGAGAAGGAGAGACCCAGTACTTC. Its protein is CASSPGLAGEGETQYF.

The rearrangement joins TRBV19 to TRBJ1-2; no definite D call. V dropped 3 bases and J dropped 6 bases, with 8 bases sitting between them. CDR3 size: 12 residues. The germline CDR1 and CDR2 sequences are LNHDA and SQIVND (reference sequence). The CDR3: CASSMPPDGYTF. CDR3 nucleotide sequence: TGTGCCAGTAGTATGCCCCCGGATGGCTACACCTTC.

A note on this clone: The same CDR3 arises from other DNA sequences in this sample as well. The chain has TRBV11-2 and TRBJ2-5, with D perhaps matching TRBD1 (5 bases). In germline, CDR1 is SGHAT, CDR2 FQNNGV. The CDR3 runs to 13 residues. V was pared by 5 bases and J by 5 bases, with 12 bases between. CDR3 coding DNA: TGTGCCAGCAGCACAGGAGCTCAGGAGACCCAGTACTTC. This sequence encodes CASSTGAQETQYF.

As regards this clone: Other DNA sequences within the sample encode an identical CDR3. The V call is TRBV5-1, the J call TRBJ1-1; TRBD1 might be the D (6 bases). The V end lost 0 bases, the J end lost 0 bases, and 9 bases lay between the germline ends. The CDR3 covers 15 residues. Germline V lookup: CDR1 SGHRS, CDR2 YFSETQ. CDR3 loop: CASSLATGLNTEAFF. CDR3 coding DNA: TGCGCCAGCAGCTTGGCGACAGGCTTGAACACTGAAGCTTTCTTT.

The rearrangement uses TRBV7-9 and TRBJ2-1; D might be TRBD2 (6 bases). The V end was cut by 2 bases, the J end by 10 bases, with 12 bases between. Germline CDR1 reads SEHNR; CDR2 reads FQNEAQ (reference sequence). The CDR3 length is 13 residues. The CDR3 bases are TGTGCCAGCAGCTTATTGGGGGGTAACGAGCAGTTCTTC. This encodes CASSLLGGNEQFF. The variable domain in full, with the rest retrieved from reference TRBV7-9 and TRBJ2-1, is DTGVSQNPRHKITKRGQNVTFRCDPISEHNRLYWYRQTLGQGPEFLTYFQNEAQLEKSRLLSDRFSAERPKGSFSTLEIQRTEQGDSAMYLCASSLLGGNEQFFGPGTRLTVL.

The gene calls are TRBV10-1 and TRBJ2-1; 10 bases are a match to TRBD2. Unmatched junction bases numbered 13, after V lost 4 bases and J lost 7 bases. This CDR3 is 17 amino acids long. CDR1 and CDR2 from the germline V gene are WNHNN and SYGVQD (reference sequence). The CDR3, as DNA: TGCGCCAGCAGTGGACACGGGGGGCTAGCGGGAGCTAATGAGCAGTTCTTC. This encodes CASSGHGGLAGANEQFF.